Listed here are 4 T cell receptor beta chains from one sample, sequenced in a study of T cells in localized non-small cell lung cancer (dated by TCRdb to between 2020 and 2021). The library was produced with the immunoSEQ multiplex PCR assay. TCRdb took over this immuneACCESS table, retaining in-frame rearrangements with V and J assigned. Such tables are incomplete; in checked studies, under half of the missing clones stem from an unresolved V gene, and the remainder is unexplained. The sample data list tens of thousands of clones, and roughly 87% of these were observed just once. The ten largest clones represent 15% to 20% of the sample. Source: peripheral blood, taken before any cancer treatment. The receptors derive from a male donor aged 60 or over with stage III squamous cell lung carcinoma.

The gene calls are TRBV7-9 and TRBJ1-3; D gene unclear. There are 12 residues in the CDR3. Germline-derived CDR1 and CDR2 are SEHNR and FQNEAQ (reference sequence). Trimming removed 7 bases at V and 3 bases at J, with 7 bases between. Here the CDR3 reads CASTEIGNTIYF. CDR3 DNA sequence: TGTGCCAGCACGGAAATTGGAAACACCATATATTTT.

The gene calls are TRBV5-5 and TRBJ2-7, with D hard to call. Germline V gene lookup returns CDR1 SGHKS and CDR2 YYEKEE (reference sequence). The V end was cut by 2 bases, the J end by 2 bases, with 14 bases between. CDR3 length: 15 residues. CDR3 sequence: CASSFLAVPTYEQYF. The CDR3 nucleotides are TGTGCCAGCAGCTTCCTGGCAGTTCCTACCTACGAGCAGTACTTC.

This clone was counted only a few times. This chain joins TRBV6-1 and TRBJ1-5; D is undetermined. The ends were cut back, 5 bases at V and 5 bases at J, with 10 bases in the middle. The CDR3 extends over 13 amino acids. The germline V gene encodes CDR1 MNHNS and CDR2 SASEGT. DNA for the CDR3: TGTGCCAGCAGTATGGTTGCTGATCAGCCCCAGCATTTT. It encodes CASSMVADQPQHF.

CDR3 residues: CASSWDAAAGHEQYF. The CDR3 DNA follows: TGCGCCAGCAGCTGGGATGCTGCAGCAGGGCACGAGCAGTACTTC. The chain employs TRBV5-1 and TRBJ2-7; D is perhaps TRBD1 (5 bases). V lost 3 bases to trimming and J lost 5 bases, with 18 bases between them. The CDR3 loop spans 15 amino acids. CDR1 and CDR2 (germline): SGHRS, YFSETQ. Full variable domain (remainder filled in from reference TRBV5-1 and TRBJ2-7): KAGVTQTPRYLIKTRGQQVTLSCSPISGHRSVSWYQQTPGQGLQFLFEYFSETQRNKGNFPGRFSGRQFSNSRSEMNVSTLELGDSALYLCASSWDAAAGHEQYFGPGTRLTVT.